These 23 T cell receptor beta chains came from one sample sequenced in a study of cytomegalovirus exposure and HLA in healthy donors. It was with 60 Vbeta and 13 Jbeta primers that the PCR ran. Profiled with immunoSEQ multiplex PCR; TCRdb holds only in-frame clones, not every one. The sample consists of more than 120,000 clones, 80% of them appearing once. Sequenced: PBMCs. The receptor source for this set is a young woman in good health and CMV-seronegative.

This chain connects TRBV7-6 to TRBJ1-4; 7 bases align to TRBD1. Germline lookup yields CDR1 SGHVS and CDR2 FNYEAQ. V was pared by 0 bases and J by 5 bases, with 0 bases of the junction left unmatched. The CDR3 sequence is 14 residues long. The CDR3 loop reads CASSLADRNEKLFF. The CDR3 DNA is TGTGCCAGCAGCTTAGCGGACAGGAATGAAAAACTGTTTTTT.

V and J are TRBV5-1 and TRBJ1-1; D remains unclear. The CDR3 sequence is 13 residues long. CDR1 and CDR2 (germline): SGHRS, YFSETQ. Trimming removed 1 base from V and 0 bases from J, with 4 bases in between. The DNA of the CDR3 is TGCGCCAGCAGCTTGTCAGTGAACACTGAAGCTTTCTTT. This gives the protein CASSLSVNTEAFF.

The gene calls are TRBV19 and TRBJ1-1; 11 nucleotides agree with TRBD1. This CDR3 spans 16 amino acids. V lost 1 base and J lost 6; bases outside the gene matches: 7. CDR1 LNHDA and CDR2 SQIVND come from the germline V gene (reference sequence). The CDR3 DNA sequence: TGTGCCAGTAGTATAGTCCCCGGACAGGGGGCGGCTGAAGCTTTCTTT. It yields the protein CASSIVPGQGAAEAFF.

In this sample, this clone turned up once. The chain recombines TRBV5-3 with TRBJ2-7; 9 bases match TRBD1. TRBV5-3 is treated as an ORF (open reading frame) with a function not yet certain. The ends lost 4 bases at V and 1 base at J; junction bases unmatched: 3. CDR3 length: 14 residues. CDR3 nucleotide sequence: TGTGCCAGAAGCGGGACAGGGTTTTCCTACGAGCAGTACTTC. Its protein product is CARSGTGFSYEQYF.

The CDR3 here is CASSPSGGNTEAFF. The CDR3 nucleotides are TGTGCCAGCAGCCCCTCAGGGGGCAACACTGAAGCTTTCTTT. V and J are TRBV27 and TRBJ1-1; 8 nucleotides align to TRBD1. Germline CDR1 MNHEY, CDR2 SMNVEV (reference sequence). Losses at the gene ends were 6 bases for V and 2 bases for J; bases not matched to a gene: 5. The CDR3 runs to 14 residues.

This clone has a single count. This rearrangement joins TRBV27 to TRBJ1-5, with D possibly TRBD1 on 5 matching bases. The CDR3 spans 17 residues. V dropped 5 bases and J dropped 0 bases, with 17 bases sitting between them. Germline CDR1 MNHEY, CDR2 SMNVEV (reference sequence). The CDR3 nucleotides read TGTGCCAGCAGTGGGGGGTATCCCCGCTATAGCAATCAGCCCCAGCATTTT. Amino acid sequence: CASSGGYPRYSNQPQHF.

This clone was counted only a few times. The chain carries TRBV5-1 and TRBJ2-1; the match to TRBD1 covers 9 bases. The trim removed 1 base at V and 7 bases at J, leaving 6 bases unmatched. In germline, CDR1 is SGHRS, CDR2 YFSETQ. This CDR3 is built from 15 residues. The CDR3 protein is CASSLQGQGLNEQFF. The CDR3 DNA is TGCGCCAGCAGCTTGCAGGGACAGGGTTTGAATGAGCAGTTCTTC.

J is TRBJ2-1 and V is TRBV4-2; 14 bases align to TRBD2. The trim removed 1 base at V and 6 bases at J, leaving 2 bases unmatched. Germline CDR1 reads LGHNA; CDR2 reads YNFKEQ. This CDR3 region has 16 residues. The CDR3 sequence is CASSQVGTSGSNEQFF. The CDR3 nucleotides read TGTGCCAGCAGCCAAGTGGGGACTAGCGGGAGCAATGAGCAGTTCTTC.

This chain's CDR3 is CASSEKTSGSPSSTDTQYF. In nucleotides, the CDR3 is TGTGCCAGCAGTGAAAAGACTAGCGGGAGCCCCTCGAGCACAGATACGCAGTATTTT. The chain combines TRBV2 with TRBJ2-3; 12 bases align to TRBD2. With 2 bases clipped from V and 0 bases from J, the junction kept 9 bases outside the gene matches. Germline assignment: CDR1 SNHLY and CDR2 FYNNEI. The CDR3 spans 19 residues.

The chain links TRBV5-5 to TRBJ1-5; no clear D. Trimming shortened V by 0 bases and J by 0 bases, and 13 bases separated the two germline ends. The CDR3 is 17 residues long. CDR1 is SGHKS, CDR2 YYEKEE, per germline (reference sequence). The CDR3 here is CASSLVPGDHSNQPQHF. The CDR3 DNA reads as TGTGCCAGCAGCTTGGTGCCCGGGGATCATAGCAATCAGCCCCAGCATTTT.

V and J are TRBV7-9 and TRBJ2-5; 9 nucleotides match TRBD1. The CDR3 sequence is 18 residues long. V shed 3 bases and J 0 bases; nucleotides not matched to a gene: 11. Germline loops: CDR1 SEHNR, CDR2 FQNEAQ (reference sequence). This CDR3 is CASSLPPGDRADQETQYF. The DNA for the CDR3 is TGTGCCAGCAGCTTGCCTCCAGGGGACAGGGCAGACCAAGAGACCCAGTACTTC.

V gene TRBV6-1 combines with J gene TRBJ1-3; no firm D call. The CDR3 is made up of 12 amino acids. Trimming removed 6 bases at V and 3 bases at J, with 6 bases between. Germline CDR1 MNHNS, CDR2 SASEGT. Here the CDR3 DNA reads TGTGCCAGCAGACCCGGTGGAAACACCATATATTTT. This sequence encodes CASRPGGNTIYF.

V is TRBV18 and J is TRBJ2-5, with TRBD1 as a possible D gene (5 bases). The germline V gene has CDR1 KGHSH and CDR2 LQKENI. The CDR3 sequence is 13 residues long. The V end was cut by 2 bases, the J end by 5 bases, with 9 bases between. CDR3 loop: CASSPAGKETQYF. DNA for the CDR3: TGTGCCAGCTCACCAGCAGGGAAGGAGACCCAGTACTTC.

This sequence joins TRBV30 and TRBJ1-5; perhaps TRBD1 as D (6 bases). The germline V gene encodes CDR1 GTSNPN and CDR2 SVGIG (reference sequence). The CDR3 is 13 amino acids. V lost 2 bases, J lost 7 bases, and 12 bases lay in between. CDR3 sequence reads: CAWSPRGGQPQHF. CDR3 DNA sequence: TGTGCCTGGAGTCCCCGCGGGGGCCAGCCCCAGCATTTT.

The chain recombines TRBV19 with TRBJ1-4; perhaps TRBD1 as D (5 bases). The CDR3 consists of 15 residues. CDR1 and CDR2 from the germline V gene are LNHDA and SQIVND (reference sequence). V dropped 4 bases and J dropped 6 bases, with 15 bases sitting between them. For the CDR3, the DNA is TGTGCCAGTAGTACCAATCCTGACAGCCATGAAAAACTGTTTTTT. Amino acids: CASSTNPDSHEKLFF.

The V call is TRBV25-1, the J call TRBJ1-1; TRBD1 matches at 7 bases. The CDR3 extends over 14 amino acids. Trimming cost V 7 bases and J 6 bases; bases outside gene matches: 11. Germline CDR1 MGHDK, CDR2 SYGVNS. This CDR3 is CASTPDRVRAEAFF. In DNA form, the CDR3 reads TGTGCCAGCACTCCTGACAGGGTCCGGGCTGAAGCTTTCTTT.

This clone was detected once. The CDR3 protein is CASSQDLFHRLQNSPLHF. CDR3 nucleotides: TGTGCCAGCAGCCAAGATCTTTTTCATCGCCTGCAGAATTCACCCCTCCACTTT. The chain links TRBV4-2 to TRBJ1-6; D unresolved. Trimming removed 0 bases from V and 7 bases from J, with 19 bases in between. Germline CDR1 is LGHNA and CDR2 is YNFKEQ. The CDR3 loop spans 18 amino acids.

The CDR3 DNA follows: TGTGCCTGGAGTTCCTCCAGGGGCCCGAAAAACTACAATGAGCAGTTCTTC. Protein product: CAWSSSRGPKNYNEQFF. The chain couples TRBV30 to TRBJ2-1, with D possibly TRBD1 on 6 matching bases. Trimming took 2 bases from V and 3 from J, leaving 20 bases between them. The germline V gene encodes CDR1 GTSNPN and CDR2 SVGIG (reference sequence). The CDR3 extends over 17 amino acids.

The J gene is TRBJ1-5, the V gene TRBV29-1, with 9 bases identical to TRBD1. Trimming at V came to 5 bases and at J to 0 bases, leaving 5 bases not matched to a gene. In germline, CDR1 is SQVTM, CDR2 ANQGSEA. This CDR3 comprises 15 residues. The CDR3 nucleotides are TGCAGCGTTTACGACAGGGGGAATAGCAATCAGCCCCAGCATTTT. Translated, it gives CSVYDRGNSNQPQHF.

CDR3 DNA sequence: TGTGCCAGCCCCACCGGACAGGGGATCTCTGGGGCCAACGTCCTGACTTTC. It yields the protein CASPTGQGISGANVLTF. V usage is TRBV19 and J usage is TRBJ2-6; 9 bases line up with TRBD1. The length of the CDR3 is 17 residues. The germline gives CDR1 LNHDA, CDR2 SQIVND (reference sequence). V lost 9 bases and J lost 0; bases outside the gene matches: 9.

The chain employs TRBV6-1 and TRBJ2-7; 9 bases match TRBD1. Per the germline V gene, CDR1 is MNHNS and CDR2 is SASEGT. This CDR3 spans 14 amino acids. With V trimmed by 5 bases and J by 2 bases, 4 bases remained unmatched. The CDR3 DNA sequence: TGTGCCAGCAGTCAACAGGGGGCGGCCTACGAGCAGTACTTC. Its translation: CASSQQGAAYEQYF.

The chain employs TRBV6-1 and TRBJ1-4; D possibly corresponds to TRBD1 (5 bases). The CDR3 has 13 amino acids. Germline V gene lookup returns CDR1 MNHNS and CDR2 SASEGT. With 7 bases removed from V and 7 bases from J, the gap between germline ends came to 13 bases. DNA of the CDR3: TGTGCCAGCACCAAGGGGACTTTTGAAAAACTGTTTTTT. It yields the protein CASTKGTFEKLFF.

The V gene is TRBV6-1, the J gene TRBJ1-5; D is ambiguous. Germline lookup yields CDR1 MNHNS and CDR2 SASEGT. The V end lost 0 bases, the J end lost 10 bases, and 4 bases lay between the germline ends. The CDR3 totals 11 residues. CDR3 sequence reads: CASSEAVPQHF. The DNA for the CDR3 is TGTGCCAGCAGTGAAGCCGTTCCCCAGCATTTT.